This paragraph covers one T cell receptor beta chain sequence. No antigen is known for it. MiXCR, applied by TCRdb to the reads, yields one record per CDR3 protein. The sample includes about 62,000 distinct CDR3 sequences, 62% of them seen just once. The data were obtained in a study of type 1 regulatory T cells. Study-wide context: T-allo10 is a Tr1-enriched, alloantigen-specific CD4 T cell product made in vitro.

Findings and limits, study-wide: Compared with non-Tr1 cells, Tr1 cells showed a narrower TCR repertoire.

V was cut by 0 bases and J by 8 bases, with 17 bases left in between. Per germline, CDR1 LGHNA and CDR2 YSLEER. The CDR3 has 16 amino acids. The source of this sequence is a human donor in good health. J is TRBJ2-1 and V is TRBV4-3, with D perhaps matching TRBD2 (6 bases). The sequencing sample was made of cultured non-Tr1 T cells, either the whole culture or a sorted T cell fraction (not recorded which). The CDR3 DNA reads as TGCGCCAGCAGCCAAGAAGGGTTGGACGGGAGTTATGAGCAGTTCTTC. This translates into CASSQEGLDGSYEQFF.